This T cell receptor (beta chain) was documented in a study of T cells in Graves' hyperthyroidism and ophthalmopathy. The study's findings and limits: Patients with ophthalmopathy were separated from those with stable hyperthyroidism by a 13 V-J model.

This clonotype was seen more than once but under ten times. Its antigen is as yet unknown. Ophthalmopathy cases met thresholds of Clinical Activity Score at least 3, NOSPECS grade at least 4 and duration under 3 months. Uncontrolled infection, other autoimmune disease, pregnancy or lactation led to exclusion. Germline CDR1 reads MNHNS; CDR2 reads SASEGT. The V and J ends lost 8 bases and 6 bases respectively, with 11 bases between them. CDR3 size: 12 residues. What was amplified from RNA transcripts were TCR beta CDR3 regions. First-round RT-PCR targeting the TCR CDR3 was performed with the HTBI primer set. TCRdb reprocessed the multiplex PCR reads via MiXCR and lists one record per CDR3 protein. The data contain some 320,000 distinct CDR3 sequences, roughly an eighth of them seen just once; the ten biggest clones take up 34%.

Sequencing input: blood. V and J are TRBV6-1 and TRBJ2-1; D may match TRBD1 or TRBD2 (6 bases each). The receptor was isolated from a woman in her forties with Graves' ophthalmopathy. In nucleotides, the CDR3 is TGTGCCAGCGGGGGGCTCGGCAATGAGCAGTTCTTC. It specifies CASGGLGNEQFF.